This T cell receptor (beta chain) comes out of a study of beta chain features in type 1 diabetes. Study results and caveats: All four CD4+ subsets of Type 1 diabetes patients contained TCRB CDR3s that were moderately but significantly shorter.

V lost 6 bases and J 0 bases, leaving 10 bases between the germline ends. CDR1 SGHTA and CDR2 FQGNSA come from the germline V gene. CDR3 size: 14 residues. This clone was seen at least ten times. What it binds is not known. The investigators reverse transcribed all of the isolated RNA, so they sequenced expressed TCRB transcripts. The method was immunoSEQ multiplex PCR; TCRdb's version includes in-frame clones alone and lacks a portion of them. The sample lists 300,000 to 350,000 clones; roughly 8.8% were seen once. V is TRBV7-2 and J is TRBJ2-3; D may be TRBD2 (6 bases). The sample consisted of central memory CD4+ T cells from blood. This clonotype originated in a man aged 25 to 40 with type 1 diabetes. The CDR3 nucleotides read TGTGCCAGCAGTCGCGGGGAAAGCACAGATACGCAGTATTTT. This codes for CASSRGESTDTQYF.